The entry below gives a single T cell receptor beta chain sequence along with its context. The antigen remains undetermined. Stated time point: patch test 1, 2 weeks after DPC sensitization. Treatment described: therapeutic diphenylcyclopropenone sensitization with weekly scalp DPC. Patch tests were applied only after blood draws. TCRdb reanalysed the RACE reads using MiXCR and keeps one entry per CDR3 protein. This table has tens of thousands of distinct CDR3 sequences, about 11% appearing once. In germline, CDR1 is SQVTM, CDR2 ANQGSEA. The CDR3 has 12 residues. With 6 bases removed from V and 0 bases from J, the gap between germline ends came to 3 bases. The entry originates in a study of human T cells and chemical hapten exposure. Study information: TCR yields differed between samples (mainly from small differences in pooled library volume). Overall study findings and caveats: DPC sensitization produced no change in TCRs with frequency above 1 in 1000. Patch test score was positively correlated with the counts of PT1 expanded TCRs.

The V call is TRBV29-1, the J call TRBJ2-6; D gene uncertain. The sequences come from whole blood, collected in connection with sensitization to the hapten diphenylcyclopropenone (DPC). The receptor was derived from a man in his forties with alopecia areata. Some clones in this sample may be carry-over from other donors' samples. The CDR3 DNA reads as TGCAGCGTATCCTCTGGGGCCAACGTCCTGACTTTC. This translates into CSVSSGANVLTF.